This TCR beta chain was obtained from a study of blood T cell repertoires in COVID-19. The overall study: Sources were T cells, B-cell-depleted T cells, or PBMCs; the material itself was cDNA or gDNA.

Profiling relied on immunoSEQ multiplex PCR, and the TCRdb table lists in-frame clones only, not all of them. Of roughly 250,000 clones listed, roughly three quarters are singletons. The CDR3 runs to 16 residues. V shed 0 bases, J shed 5 bases, and the junction held 8 bases outside the gene matches. Germline V gene data show CDR1 as SGHRS and CDR2 as YFSETQ. Input material: peripheral blood. The V gene is TRBV5-1, the J gene TRBJ2-5; 9 nucleotides match TRBD1. The TCR was taken from a woman in her forties with active or convalescent COVID-19. As DNA, the CDR3 is TGCGCCAGCAGCTTGGGAAGTAGGACAGGGGCCGAGACCCAGTACTTC. Its protein is CASSLGSRTGAETQYF.